Listed below are T cell receptor beta chains from one sample, sequenced in a study of blood T cell repertoires in COVID-19. Some clones are missing from TCRdb's copy, which holds only in-frame ones; the method was immunoSEQ multiplex PCR. The sample shows 250,000 to 300,000 clones, roughly 93% of them seen only once. The sequenced sample was PBMCs or T cells enriched from blood (not recorded which). These receptors all come from a woman aged 40-49 years with acute COVID-19. The CDR3 runs from the conserved cysteine through the conserved F or W. D genes are given only for firm matches. Part of the rows lack a size; the others show once, few, many or a class for expanded clones.

D,J,size,V,DNA,CDR3
-,TRBJ2-6,-,TRBV7-3,TGTGCCAGCAGCTTAAGGCGGCTCTCTGGGGCCAACGTCCTGACTTTC,CASSLRRLSGANVLTF
-,TRBJ1-1,-,TRBV6-6,TGTGCCAGCAGTTACGGCTCTGCTGAAGCTTTCTTT,CASSYGSAEAFF
TRBD1,TRBJ2-7,-,TRBV7-6,TGTGCCAGCAGCTTACAGGCAGGGGGCCCCTACGAGCAGTACTTC,CASSLQAGGPYEQYF
TRBD1,TRBJ2-7,-,TRBV6-5,TGTGCCAGCGGAAAACAGGGGTCCCCCAAACAGTACTTC,CASGKQGSPKQYF
TRBD1,TRBJ2-7,-,TRBV30,TGTGCCTGGAGAGCAATGGACAGGGAAAACGAGCAGTACTTC,CAWRAMDRENEQYF
-,TRBJ1-6,few,TRBV12-1,TGTGCCAGCAGCTTTGAGGTCAGGCAAAAGGGGGCTTATAATTCACCCCTCCACTTT,CASSFEVRQKGAYNSPLHF
-,TRBJ2-2,-,TRBV5-4,TGTGCCAGCAGCTTTCGAGGGGGGGTGGCCGGGGAGCTGTTTTTT,CASSFRGGVAGELFF
-,TRBJ1-1,-,TRBV7-2,TGTGCCAGCAAGGACAGAATGATGAACACTGAAGCTTTCTTT,CASKDRMMNTEAFF
TRBD2,TRBJ2-1,-,TRBV29-1,TGCAGCGTTGGGGGGACTAGCGGGAGAGTTGAGCAGTTCTTC,CSVGGTSGRVEQFF
TRBD1,TRBJ1-2,-,TRBV15,TGTGCCACCAGCAGAGCTTTAGAGGGGGCCGTTGGCTACACCTTC,CATSRALEGAVGYTF
TRBD2,TRBJ2-1,-,TRBV19,TGTGCCAGTATGGGACTAGCGCCCACGGGTGAGCAGTTCTTC,CASMGLAPTGEQFF
TRBD2,TRBJ2-7,-,TRBV25-1,TGTGCCAGCAGTGACTCTAGCGGTAGGTCCCCTTCCTACGAGCAGTACTTC,CASSDSSGRSPSYEQYF
-,TRBJ1-4,-,TRBV10-3,TGTGCCATCAGTGGGGGCAGGAAGAATGAAAAACTGTTTTTT,CAISGGRKNEKLFF
TRBD1,TRBJ1-1,-,TRBV5-1,TGCGCCAGCAGCCTGGAGACAGGGTGGGGTACTGAAGCTTTCTTT,CASSLETGWGTEAFF
-,TRBJ2-2,-,TRBV7-9,TGTGCCAGCAGCTTAGTGGGTACTCGGGACGGGGAGCTGTTTTTT,CASSLVGTRDGELFF
TRBD1,TRBJ1-1,-,TRBV3-1/TRBV3-2,TGTGCCAGCAGCCATTCAGACAGGGGGAATTCTGAAGCTTTCTTT,CASSHSDRGNSEAFF
TRBD1,TRBJ2-3,-,TRBV10-3,TGTGCCATCACCCGACAGGGGGGCACAGATACGCAGTATTTT,CAITRQGGTDTQYF
TRBD2,TRBJ2-7,-,TRBV6-5,TGTGCCAGCACCCCCCTCGGGCGGGAGGGCTACGAGCAGTACTTC,CASTPLGREGYEQYF
TRBD2,TRBJ2-5,-,TRBV2,TGTGCCAGCAGTAGGGGACTAGCTAGGGAGACCCAGTACTTC,CASSRGLARETQYF
-,TRBJ2-1,-,TRBV4-3,TGCGCCAGCAGCCAAGAAGCGGCGGCGTTTCTACCCCAAGAGCAGTTCTTC,CASSQEAAAFLPQEQFF
-,TRBJ1-5,-,TRBV7-9,TGTGCCAGCCAAGCCGATAGCAATCAGCCCCAGCATTTT,CASQADSNQPQHF
-,TRBJ1-5,-,TRBV15,TGTGCCACCAGCAGAGATCTCTCGCGACAGCCCCAGCATTTT,CATSRDLSRQPQHF